The 32 T cell receptor beta chains below come from one sample, sequenced in a study of CD8 T cells in Susac syndrome (dated by TCRdb to the late 2010s). The library was generated by the immunoSEQ multiplex PCR assay. RNA was extracted using the RNeasy kit, and roughly 0.5 to 1 microgram was reverse transcribed with random hexamers. Clones were called with MiXCR by TCRdb after fastp trimmed the public reads at Q25, and only in-frame beta chains were retained. Each CDR3 protein gets just one entry, which takes the most common genes and DNA from the rows behind it. The sample data list some 160,000 distinct CDR3 sequences, and approximately 94% of these were observed just once. The top ten clones comprise approximately 0.11% of the sample. Sequencing input: CD4+ T cells from PBMCs. Receptor source: a human donor with Susac syndrome.

J is TRBJ1-2 and V is TRBV11-2; 11 positions agree with TRBD1. V gave up 4 bases and J gave up 6 bases; unmatched junction bases: 4. The CDR3 is 14 amino acids. CDR1 and CDR2 (germline): SGHAT, FQNNGV. CDR3 in amino acids: CASSSWTGGHGYTF. The CDR3 DNA follows: TGTGCCAGCAGCTCATGGACAGGGGGCCATGGCTACACCTTC.

The chain recombines TRBV3-1 with TRBJ2-1, with TRBD1 matching over 10 bases. This CDR3 spans 14 amino acids. Germline CDR1 reads LGHDT; CDR2 reads YNNKEL (reference sequence). V gave up 2 bases and J gave up 7 bases; unmatched junction bases: 2. The CDR3 loop reads CASSQLDRGNEQFF. DNA for the CDR3: TGTGCCAGCAGCCAACTGGACAGGGGGAATGAGCAGTTCTTC.

This clonotype has just one count. The chain joins TRBV14 to TRBJ2-7, with D unclear. The germline gives CDR1 SGHDN, CDR2 FVKESK. The CDR3 consists of 15 residues. The V and J ends lost 1 base and 3 bases respectively, with 13 bases between them. The CDR3 is CASSQGHVSYYEQYF. The CDR3 DNA is TGTGCCAGCAGCCAAGGACATGTCTCTTACTACGAGCAGTACTTC.

CDR3 residues: CASGQGKDTQYF. In DNA, the CDR3 is TGTGCCAGCGGACAGGGTAAAGATACGCAGTATTTT. This chain links TRBV7-3 with TRBJ2-3, with 8 positions matching TRBD1. Germline V gives CDR1 SGHTA, CDR2 FQGTGA. This CDR3 spans 12 amino acids. The ends lost 8 bases at V and 5 bases at J; junction bases unmatched: 3.

This chain joins TRBV13 and TRBJ2-6; D uncertain. Germline CDR1 and CDR2: PRHDT and FYEKMQ (reference sequence). The ends were cut back, 3 bases at V and 0 bases at J, with 15 bases in the middle. CDR3 length: 18 amino acids. CDR3 bases: TGTGCCAGCAGCTTGGGTCTGGCAGTGTCCTCTGGGGCCAACGTCCTGACTTTC. It specifies CASSLGLAVSSGANVLTF.

V gene TRBV3-1 combines with J gene TRBJ2-7, with a possible D match to TRBD1 (6 bases). The CDR3 totals 14 residues. V gave up 1 base and J gave up 3 bases, with 10 bases separating them. Germline V lookup: CDR1 LGHDT, CDR2 YNNKEL (reference sequence). CDR3 DNA sequence: TGTGCCAGCAGCCAAGTTGCAGGGGTCTACGAGCAGTACTTC. Its translation is CASSQVAGVYEQYF.

V gene TRBV30 combines with J gene TRBJ2-7; maybe TRBD1 (6 bases). The germline gives CDR1 GTSNPN, CDR2 SVGIG (reference sequence). Between the trimmed V and J ends, which lost 2 bases and 0 bases, there was a span of 11 bases. This CDR3 region has 14 residues. In DNA form, the CDR3 reads TGTGCCTGGAGTAGAGGACAGAGCTCCTACGAGCAGTACTTC. It is translated as CAWSRGQSSYEQYF.

The rearrangement joins TRBV2 to TRBJ1-4; D remains ambiguous. The V end was cut by 1 base, the J end by 6 bases, with 3 bases between. The CDR3 sequence is 12 residues long. Germline V gene lookup returns CDR1 SNHLY and CDR2 FYNNEI. The CDR3 reads CASSEDDEKLFF. The CDR3 DNA follows: TGTGCCAGCAGTGAAGACGATGAAAAACTGTTTTTT. Together with reference TRBV2 and TRBJ1-4, the CDR3 gives the full variable domain: EPEVTQTPSHQVTQMGQEVILRCVPISNHLYFYWYRQILGQKVEFLVSFYNNEISEKSEIFDDQFSVERPDGSNFTLKIRSTKLEDSAMYFCASSEDDEKLFFGSGTQLSVL.

This clonotype was seen just once. This chain joins TRBV14 and TRBJ1-2; 7 nucleotides agree with TRBD1. V trimming: 4 bases; J trimming: 3 bases; junction bases outside the gene matches: 8. The CDR3 spans 15 residues. Germline-derived CDR1 and CDR2 are SGHDN and FVKESK. The CDR3 bases are TGTGCCAGCAGCCTACGAAGACAGGGCGACTATGGCTACACCTTC. Protein sequence: CASSLRRQGDYGYTF.

The chain has TRBV29-1 and TRBJ2-2; D not certain. Trimming took 6 bases from V and 1 from J, leaving 6 bases between them. CDR3 size: 12 residues. Germline CDR1 SQVTM, CDR2 ANQGSEA. The CDR3 sequence: CSVDKNTGELFF. The CDR3 DNA follows: TGCAGCGTCGACAAGAACACCGGGGAGCTGTTTTTT.

V usage is TRBV25-1 and J usage is TRBJ1-3; D is uncertain. Trimming left V 6 bases short and J 2 bases short, with 11 bases between. The CDR3 loop spans 14 amino acids. Germline assignment: CDR1 MGHDK and CDR2 SYGVNS. The CDR3: CASSTESPGNTIYF. The CDR3 bases are TGTGCCAGCAGCACAGAGAGCCCTGGAAACACCATATATTTT.

This chain links TRBV4-1 with TRBJ1-1, with D uncertain. The CDR3 spans 13 residues. Germline V gives CDR1 MGHRA, CDR2 YSYEKL. Between the trimmed V and J ends, which lost 4 bases and 2 bases, there was a span of 8 bases. The CDR3 protein is CASSRYPNTEAFF. CDR3 sequence (DNA): TGCGCCAGCAGCCGGTACCCAAACACTGAAGCTTTCTTT.

The genes are TRBV15 and TRBJ1-4, with D tentatively TRBD1 (6 bases). Looked up from germline, CDR1 is LNHNV and CDR2 is YYDKDF (reference sequence). There are 15 residues in the CDR3. Trimming took 5 bases from V and 0 from J, leaving 10 bases between them. CDR3 nucleotides: TGTGCCACCAGCCCCCGACAGGCAACTAATGAAAAACTGTTTTTT. It specifies CATSPRQATNEKLFF.

The chain is built from TRBV3-1 and TRBJ1-5; D unclear. Germline V gene sequence: CDR1 LGHDT, CDR2 YNNKEL (reference sequence). The CDR3 sequence is 13 residues long. Trimming shortened V by 4 bases and J by 5 bases, and 9 bases separated the two germline ends. CDR3 loop: CASSPRADQPQHF. The CDR3 bases are TGTGCCAGCAGCCCTAGGGCGGATCAGCCCCAGCATTTT. Drawing the rest from reference TRBV3-1 and TRBJ1-5, the complete variable domain is DTAVSQTPKYLVTQMGNDKSIKCEQNLGHDTMYWYKQDSKKFLKIMFSYNNKELIINETVPNRFSPKSPDKAHLNLHINSLELGDSAVYFCASSPRADQPQHFGDGTRLSIL.

CDR3 coding DNA: TGTGCCAGCAGTTACGACCCGACTAGCACCTACAATGAGCAGTTCTTC. Protein sequence: CASSYDPTSTYNEQFF. V gene TRBV6-5 combines with J gene TRBJ2-1; TRBD2 agrees at 7 bases. This CDR3 is 16 amino acids long. Germline values: CDR1 MNHEY, CDR2 SVGAGI. V lost 2 bases, J lost 2 bases, and 6 bases stayed unmatched.

V and J are TRBV5-1 and TRBJ2-7; D unresolved. From germline, CDR1 is SGHRS and CDR2 YFSETQ. The ends were cut back, 4 bases at V and 2 bases at J, with 13 bases in the middle. This CDR3 contains 14 residues. For the CDR3, the DNA is TGCGCCAGCAGCACTGACGGATCGCCCTACGAGCAGTACTTC. Protein sequence: CASSTDGSPYEQYF.

This chain uses TRBV27 with TRBJ2-1; 14 bases agree with TRBD2. The CDR3 has 16 residues. V trimming: 6 bases; J trimming: 5 bases; junction bases outside the gene matches: 6. Germline V gene lookup returns CDR1 MNHEY and CDR2 SMNVEV (reference sequence). CDR3 protein: CASRPVGLAGDNEQFF. In DNA form, the CDR3 reads TGTGCCAGCAGGCCCGTGGGACTAGCGGGGGACAATGAGCAGTTCTTC.

V gene TRBV5-1 combines with J gene TRBJ2-1; D is perhaps TRBD1 (6 bases). Germline CDR1 is SGHRS and CDR2 is YFSETQ. V was cut by 0 bases and J by 2 bases, with 9 bases left in between. The CDR3 contains 15 residues. CDR3 region: CASSLGQDPYNEQFF. The CDR3 bases are TGCGCCAGCAGCTTGGGACAGGACCCCTACAATGAGCAGTTCTTC.

The chain combines TRBV6-6 with TRBJ1-1; D gene ambiguous. There are 16 residues in the CDR3. CDR1 MNHNY and CDR2 SVGAGI come from the germline V gene (reference sequence). The germline V and J ends were trimmed by 2 bases and 3 bases, with 16 bases remaining between them. The DNA for the CDR3 is TGTGCCAGCAGTTACCGCACTACGACGGGCCACACTGAAGCTTTCTTT. Residues: CASSYRTTTGHTEAFF.

The gene calls are TRBV7-7 and TRBJ2-5, with D maybe TRBD2 (5 bases). Germline lookup yields CDR1 SSHAT and CDR2 FNYEAQ (reference sequence). The CDR3 totals 14 residues. V was clipped by 5 bases and J by 4 bases, with 14 bases between them. The DNA of the CDR3 is TGTGCCAGCAGCGCCTCAGGACTGGGAGAGACCCAGTACTTC. Its protein is CASSASGLGETQYF.

The J gene is TRBJ2-5, the V gene TRBV7-7; 10 nucleotides align to TRBD1. The CDR3 length is 14 residues. Germline CDR1 SSHAT, CDR2 FNYEAQ (reference sequence). The trim removed 6 bases at V and 4 bases at J, leaving 5 bases unmatched. The CDR3 sequence is CASSPTGGRETQYF. The CDR3 nucleotides are TGTGCCAGCAGTCCGACAGGGGGCCGAGAGACCCAGTACTTC.

The chain has TRBV3-1 and TRBJ2-1; D ambiguous. This CDR3 contains 12 residues. Trimming took off 7 bases at V and 8 bases at J, with 12 bases between the two ends. CDR1 is LGHDT and CDR2 is YNNKEL in the germline V gene (reference sequence). CDR3 loop: CASNSRADEQFF. CDR3 DNA: TGTGCCAGCAACTCTAGGGCGGATGAGCAGTTCTTC.

This sequence joins TRBV12-3 or TRBV12-4 and TRBJ2-3; weak D call: TRBD1 (6 bases). V was shortened by 10 bases and J by 3 bases, with 23 bases between the two germline ends. This CDR3 spans 16 amino acids. CDR3: CATTLDAQGVTDTQYF. As DNA, the CDR3 is TGTGCCACAACCCTCGACGCACAGGGAGTAACAGATACGCAGTATTTT.

The chain recombines TRBV7-9 with TRBJ2-2, with D perhaps matching TRBD1 (6 bases). The CDR3 consists of 15 residues. Germline V gene lookup returns CDR1 SEHNR and CDR2 FQNEAQ (reference sequence). V was trimmed by 4 bases and J by 6 bases, leaving 15 bases between them. This chain's CDR3 is CASSSATGFSGELFF. In DNA form, the CDR3 reads TGTGCCAGCAGCTCAGCAACAGGGTTCTCCGGGGAGCTGTTTTTT.

The rearrangement uses TRBV15 and TRBJ1-1, with a possible D match to TRBD1 (5 bases). The V end was cut by 3 bases, the J end by 0 bases, with 20 bases between. The CDR3 sequence is 18 residues long. CDR1 LNHNV and CDR2 YYDKDF come from the germline V gene (reference sequence). CDR3 sequence: CATSSQSGTIRMNTEAFF. The DNA of the CDR3 is TGTGCCACCAGCAGCCAATCCGGGACCATAAGGATGAACACTGAAGCTTTCTTT.

This sequence joins TRBV2 and TRBJ2-3, with D unresolved. Germline CDR1 reads SNHLY; CDR2 reads FYNNEI. Trimming took off 4 bases at V and 0 bases at J, with 8 bases between the two ends. The CDR3 is 14 amino acids. The CDR3 spells CASSAIVSTDTQYF. CDR3 nucleotides: TGTGCCAGCAGTGCCATCGTTAGCACAGATACGCAGTATTTT.

The chain combines TRBV14 with TRBJ1-1; D is undetermined. Between the trimmed V and J ends, which lost 1 base and 7 bases, there was a span of 10 bases. Germline V lookup: CDR1 SGHDN, CDR2 FVKESK. The CDR3 runs to 13 residues. Here the CDR3 DNA reads TGTGCCAGCAGCCAAGTAGTCCAGCTTGAAGCTTTCTTT. Amino acid sequence: CASSQVVQLEAFF.

The V call is TRBV5-1, the J call TRBJ1-2, with a possible D match to TRBD1 (6 bases). V lost 2 bases and J 5 bases, leaving 16 bases between the germline ends. This CDR3 has 15 residues. CDR1 SGHRS and CDR2 YFSETQ come from the germline V gene. The CDR3, as DNA: TGCGCCAGCAGCTTCGTGACAGGCCAAGGGTATGGCTACACCTTC. This codes for CASSFVTGQGYGYTF.

The gene calls are TRBV9 and TRBJ2-6; no clear D gene. V dropped 2 bases and J dropped 0 bases, with 6 bases sitting between them. The CDR3 sequence is 15 residues long. The germline CDR1 and CDR2 sequences are SGDLS and YYNGEE. The CDR3 sequence is CASSVERSGANVLTF. CDR3 coding DNA: TGTGCCAGCAGCGTCGAACGCTCTGGGGCCAACGTCCTGACTTTC.

This chain connects TRBV20-1 to TRBJ1-4; 12 nucleotides agree with TRBD1. The CDR3 length is 15 residues. J lost 8 bases, V lost 2 bases, and 6 bases had no gene match. The germline gives CDR1 DFQATT, CDR2 SNEGSKA (reference sequence). The CDR3 nucleotides read TGCAGTGCTAGACCTCCCGGGACAGGGGGCGAAAAACTGTTTTTT. This codes for CSARPPGTGGEKLFF.

The chain carries TRBV12-3 or TRBV12-4 and TRBJ1-5; 7 bases fit TRBD1. This CDR3 region has 14 residues. The trim removed 7 bases at V and 3 bases at J, leaving 6 bases unmatched. This chain's CDR3 is CASTQGGDNQPQHF. In DNA, the CDR3 is TGTGCCAGCACTCAGGGGGGGGACAATCAGCCCCAGCATTTT.

This clonotype was detected only a few times. This sequence joins TRBV5-1 and TRBJ2-6, with 8 positions matching TRBD1. The CDR3 runs to 18 residues. Germline V gene data show CDR1 as SGHRS and CDR2 as YFSETQ. The trim removed 0 bases at V and 0 bases at J, leaving 5 bases unmatched. CDR3 protein: CASSLGAGGPSGANVLTF. CDR3 bases: TGCGCCAGCAGCTTGGGGGCAGGGGGCCCCTCTGGGGCCAACGTCCTGACTTTC.